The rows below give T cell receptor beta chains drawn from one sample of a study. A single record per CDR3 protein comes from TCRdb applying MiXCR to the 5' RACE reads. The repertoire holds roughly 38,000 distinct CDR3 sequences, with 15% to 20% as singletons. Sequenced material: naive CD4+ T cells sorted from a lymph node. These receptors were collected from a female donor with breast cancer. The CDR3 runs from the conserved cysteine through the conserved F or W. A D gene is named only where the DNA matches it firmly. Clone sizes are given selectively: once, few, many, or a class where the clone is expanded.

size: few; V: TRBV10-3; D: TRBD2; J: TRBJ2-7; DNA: TGTGCCATCAGTGAGTCAGGGAGGGACGAGCAGTACTTC; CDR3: CAISESGRDEQYF
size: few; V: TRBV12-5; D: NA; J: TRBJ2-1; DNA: TGTGCTAGTGGTAATTGGGACCGCAATGAGCAGTTCTTC; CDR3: CASGNWDRNEQFF
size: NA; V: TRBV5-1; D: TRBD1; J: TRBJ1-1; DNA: TGCGCCAGCAGTGATCCGGGACAGGGGTGGGTTGAAGCTTTCTTT; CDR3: CASSDPGQGWVEAFF
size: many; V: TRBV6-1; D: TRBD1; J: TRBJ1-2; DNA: TGTGCCAGCAACACGGACAGGGGAGTCGGTGGCTACACCTTC; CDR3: CASNTDRGVGGYTF
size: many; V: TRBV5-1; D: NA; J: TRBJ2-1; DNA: TGCGCCAGCAGTCCTAACGACAGGAACAATGAGCAGTTCTTC; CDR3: CASSPNDRNNEQFF
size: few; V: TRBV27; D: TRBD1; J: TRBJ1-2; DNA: TGTGCCAGCAGCCGCGGGACAGGGGGCCTCGAGAGCTATGGCTACACCTTC; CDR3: CASSRGTGGLESYGYTF
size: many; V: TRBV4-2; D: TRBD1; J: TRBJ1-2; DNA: TGTGCCAGCAGCCACGAGACAGGGAACTATGGCTACACCTTC; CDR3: CASSHETGNYGYTF
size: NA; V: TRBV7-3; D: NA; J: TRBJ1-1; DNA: TGTGCCAGCAGCTTACAGGGGAAGACTGAAGCTTTCTTT; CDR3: CASSLQGKTEAFF
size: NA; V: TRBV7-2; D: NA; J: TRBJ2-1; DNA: TGTTCCAGCAGCCCGCCTCAGACCCCAATCTACAATGAGCAGTTCTTC; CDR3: CSSSPPQTPIYNEQFF
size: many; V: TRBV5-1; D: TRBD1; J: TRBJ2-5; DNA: TGCGCCAGCAGCTTACGGACAGGGGACCAAGAGACCCAGTACTTC; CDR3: CASSLRTGDQETQYF
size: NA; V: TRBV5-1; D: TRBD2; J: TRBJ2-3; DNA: TGCGCCAGCAGCTTAGAGATAGCGGGAGACCTAGATACGCAGTATTTT; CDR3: CASSLEIAGDLDTQYF
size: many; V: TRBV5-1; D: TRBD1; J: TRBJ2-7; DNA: TGCGCCAGCAGCTTGGGGGACAGCAGCTCCTACGAGCAGTACTTC; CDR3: CASSLGDSSSYEQYF
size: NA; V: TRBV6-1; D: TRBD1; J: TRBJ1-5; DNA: TGTGCCAGCGGTGACAGAGTGACAGGGTCTCAGCCCCAGCATTTT; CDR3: CASGDRVTGSQPQHF
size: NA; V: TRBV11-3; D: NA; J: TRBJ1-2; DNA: TGTGCCAGCGGCTTACGGGGGACGGGGAACTATGGCTACACCTTC; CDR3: CASGLRGTGNYGYTF
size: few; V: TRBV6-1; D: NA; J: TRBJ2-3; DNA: TGTGCCAGCAGTGATGGCGGAATCACAGATACGCAGTATTTT; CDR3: CASSDGGITDTQYF
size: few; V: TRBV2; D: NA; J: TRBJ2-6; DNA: TGTGCCAGCGGGGACGGATCCGCTGGGGCCAACGTCCTGACTTTC; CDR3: CASGDGSAGANVLTF
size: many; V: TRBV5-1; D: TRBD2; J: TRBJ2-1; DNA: TGCGCCAGCAGCTTGGTCCCCGGGGGGGAGAGTGAGCAGTTCTTC; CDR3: CASSLVPGGESEQFF
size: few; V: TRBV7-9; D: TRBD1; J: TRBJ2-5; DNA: TGTGCCAGCAGCTTAAGGGGGCTAGAGGGAGAGACCCAGTACTTC; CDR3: CASSLRGLEGETQYF
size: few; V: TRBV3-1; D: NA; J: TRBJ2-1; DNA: TGTGCCAGCAGTCCTGGACTGCACAATGAGCAGTTCTTC; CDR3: CASSPGLHNEQFF
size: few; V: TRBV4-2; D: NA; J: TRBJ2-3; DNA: TGTGCCAGCAGCCAAGATCTTAGGGGCGGAACGCAGTATTTT; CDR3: CASSQDLRGGTQYF